The 8 T cell receptor beta chains below all came from one sample that was sequenced in a study of T cell changes during pregnancy in multiple sclerosis. The table came from immunoSEQ multiplex PCR; TCRdb's copy has only in-frame clones and leaves some out. The data show 40,000 to 45,000 clones, around 94% seen once. The sample taken for sequencing was peripheral blood. The receptors originated from a female donor with multiple sclerosis, enrolled in a pregnancy study.

The table lists this clone with a count of one. J is TRBJ1-5 and V is TRBV27; D remains unclear. CDR1 and CDR2 from the germline V gene are MNHEY and SMNVEV (reference sequence). CDR3 length equals 14 residues. Deletions cut 3 bases from V and 9 bases from J, with 15 bases between. The CDR3 coding sequence is TGTGCCAGCAGTTTCATTGGGGTATACGGGCCCCAGCATTTT. Protein: CASSFIGVYGPQHF.

CDR3 sequence (DNA): TGTGCCAGCAGCTCAGGACTAGCGGTAACGGCCGGGGAGCTGTTTTTT. This codes for CASSSGLAVTAGELFF. The rearrangement joins TRBV7-2 to TRBJ2-2; TRBD2 matches 10 bases. There are 16 residues in the CDR3. CDR1 and CDR2 from the germline V gene are SGHTA and FQGNSA. V was pared by 4 bases and J by 6 bases, with 8 bases of the junction left unmatched.

This chain joins TRBV2 and TRBJ2-5; 16 bases are a match to TRBD2. This CDR3 is built from 18 residues. V dropped 8 bases and J dropped 6; count of bases not matched to a gene: 15. In germline, CDR1 is SNHLY, CDR2 FYNNEI. The CDR3 loop is CASSKGTSGRDWRQTQYF. The CDR3 region has the DNA TGTGCCAGCTCCAAGGGGACTAGCGGGAGGGATTGGAGGCAGACCCAGTACTTC. The full variable domain, completed using reference TRBV2 and TRBJ2-5, is EPEVTQTPSHQVTQMGQEVILRCVPISNHLYFYWYRQILGQKVEFLVSFYNNEISEKSEIFDDQFSVERPDGSNFTLKIRSTKLEDSAMYFCASSKGTSGRDWRQTQYFGPGTRLLVL.

The gene calls are TRBV5-8 and TRBJ1-4, with unresolved D. This CDR3 spans 15 amino acids. V was trimmed by 4 bases and J by 1 base, leaving 11 bases between them. CDR1 is SGHTS and CDR2 is YDEGEE in the germline V gene. The CDR3 protein is CASSPGSITNEKLFF. For the CDR3, the DNA is TGTGCCAGCAGCCCCGGCTCTATAACTAATGAAAAACTGTTTTTT.

V gene TRBV10-3 combines with J gene TRBJ2-1, with a tentative D call TRBD1 (5 bases). Trimming took off 7 bases at V and 6 bases at J, with 13 bases between the two ends. The CDR3 is 13 amino acids. Looked up from germline, CDR1 is ENHRY and CDR2 is SYGVKD. The DNA for the CDR3 is TGTGCCATCACCGACAGTCCGGGCAATGAGCAGTTCTTC. It codes for CAITDSPGNEQFF.

The chain is built from TRBV11-2 and TRBJ2-7, with TRBD2 matching over 11 bases. V was clipped by 1 base and J by 2 bases; unmatched bases: 7. The CDR3 loop spans 17 amino acids. Germline V gene data show CDR1 as SGHAT and CDR2 as FQNNGV. As DNA, the CDR3 is TGTGCCAGCAGCTTAGCTAGCGGGAGGATTGGGGCCTACGAGCAGTACTTC. Residues: CASSLASGRIGAYEQYF.

The chain is built from TRBV7-8 and TRBJ1-5; D is unresolved. Germline lookup yields CDR1 SGHVS and CDR2 FQNEAQ. The length of the CDR3 is 14 residues. The germline V and J ends were trimmed by 0 bases and 8 bases, with 11 bases remaining between them. The CDR3 nucleotides are TGTGCCAGCAGCTTAGCCTTGGCCCCTGAGCCCCAGCATTTT. This codes for CASSLALAPEPQHF.

The chain uses TRBV29-1 and TRBJ1-1; D possibly corresponds to TRBD1 (6 bases). This CDR3 has 13 residues. Looked up from germline, CDR1 is SQVTM and CDR2 is ANQGSEA. The V end was cut by 1 base, the J end by 1 base, with 7 bases between. CDR3 amino acids: CSVEGTANTEAFF. Written as DNA, the CDR3 is TGCAGCGTTGAAGGGACAGCGAACACTGAAGCTTTCTTT. The variable domain in full, with the rest retrieved from reference TRBV29-1 and TRBJ1-1, is SAVISQKPSRDICQRGTSLTIQCQVDSQVTMMFWYRQQPGQSLTLIATANQGSEATYESGFVIDKFPISRPNLTFSTLTVSNMSPEDSSIYLCSVEGTANTEAFFGQGTRLTVV.